This T cell receptor beta chain was sequenced for a study of breast tumors, draining lymph nodes, adjacent tissues. TCRdb analysed the multiplex PCR reads with MiXCR anew, one entry per CDR3 protein. The sample holds 160,000 or so distinct CDR3 sequences; about 30% are singletons and the top ten take around 4%. As to this clonotype: Its antigen is undetermined. This clone may be a read error of a much larger clone one base away. It is likely a read error, because the conserved phenylalanine at the end of the CDR3 is missing.

The lymph nodes were axillary draining lymph nodes from breast cancer patients. Notes on the study in general: Compared with basal-like, luminal-like tumors shared significantly more repertoire with nontumor tissue.

Sequenced input: axillary lymph node tissue. This clonotype was sampled from a female donor with breast cancer. Some clones in this sample may be carry-over from other donors' samples.

The DNA of the CDR3 is TGTGCCAGCAGCCTAACGGGTATGGAGACCCAGTACTCC. The encoded protein is CASSLTGMETQYS. The V call is TRBV9, the J call TRBJ2-5; D is undetermined. The V gene lost 4 bases and the J gene lost 5 bases, with 12 bases spanning the gap. This CDR3 region has 13 residues. Germline lookup yields CDR1 SGDLS and CDR2 YYNGEE.